This TCR beta chain was identified during a study of T cell changes during pregnancy in multiple sclerosis. Between the trimmed V and J ends, which lost 0 bases and 7 bases, there was a span of 22 bases. Germline V lookup: CDR1 SGHRS, CDR2 YFSETQ. CDR3 length: 18 residues. TCRdb keeps only in-frame clones here, not all; method: immunoSEQ multiplex PCR. This table holds some 40,000 clones, 70% to 90% found once. The genes are TRBV5-1 and TRBJ1-4; TRBD1 is a possible D gene (5 bases). The material sequenced was CD4+ T cells from peripheral blood mononuclear cells, taken in the first trimester of pregnancy. This receptor was obtained from a female donor with multiple sclerosis, enrolled in a pregnancy study. In nucleotides, the CDR3 is TGCGCCAGCAGCTTGGTCGGGGGTTCGGGGCCATCAGTTGAAAAACTGTTTTTT. This gives the protein CASSLVGGSGPSVEKLFF.